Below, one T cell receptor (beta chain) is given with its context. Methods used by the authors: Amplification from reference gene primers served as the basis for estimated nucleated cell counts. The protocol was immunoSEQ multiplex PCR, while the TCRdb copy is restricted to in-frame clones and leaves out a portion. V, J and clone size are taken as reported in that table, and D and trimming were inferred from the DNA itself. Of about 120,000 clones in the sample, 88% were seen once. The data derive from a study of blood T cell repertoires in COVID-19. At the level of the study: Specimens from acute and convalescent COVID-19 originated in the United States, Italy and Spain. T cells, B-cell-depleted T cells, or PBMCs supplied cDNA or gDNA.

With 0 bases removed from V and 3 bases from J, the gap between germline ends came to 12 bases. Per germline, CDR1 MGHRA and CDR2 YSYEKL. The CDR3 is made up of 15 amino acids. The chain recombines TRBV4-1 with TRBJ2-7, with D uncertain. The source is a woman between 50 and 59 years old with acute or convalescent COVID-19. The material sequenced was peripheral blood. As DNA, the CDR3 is TGCGCCAGCAGCCAAGAAGAGCTACCTCTCTACGAGCAGTACTTC. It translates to CASSQEELPLYEQYF.